This T cell receptor beta chain was found in a study of blood T cell repertoires in COVID-19. Study as a whole: Whether acute or convalescent, the COVID-19 samples came from the United States, Italy and Spain. PBMCs, B-cell-depleted T cells, or T cells were the source of the cDNA or gDNA that made up the material.

The CDR3 is 14 residues long. Germline lookup yields CDR1 WSHSY and CDR2 SAAADI. The germline V and J ends were trimmed by 4 bases and 6 bases, with 12 bases remaining between them. Per the original data handling: It was from reference gene primer amplification that nucleated cell counts were estimated. Here immunoSEQ multiplex PCR was the method, and the copy in TCRdb shows in-frame clones only, minus some. V and J calls and clone size are copied from that table; D and trimming were computed from the DNA. The sample carries some 260,000 clones, around nine tenths recorded once. Sequencing input: peripheral blood. This receptor was obtained from a woman aged 40 to 50 who had recovered from COVID-19. This rearrangement joins TRBV10-2 to TRBJ1-4, with D perhaps TRBD1 (6 bases). The CDR3: CASSGAGAYEKLFF. The CDR3 DNA is TGCGCCAGCAGTGGGGCAGGGGCGTATGAAAAACTGTTTTTT.